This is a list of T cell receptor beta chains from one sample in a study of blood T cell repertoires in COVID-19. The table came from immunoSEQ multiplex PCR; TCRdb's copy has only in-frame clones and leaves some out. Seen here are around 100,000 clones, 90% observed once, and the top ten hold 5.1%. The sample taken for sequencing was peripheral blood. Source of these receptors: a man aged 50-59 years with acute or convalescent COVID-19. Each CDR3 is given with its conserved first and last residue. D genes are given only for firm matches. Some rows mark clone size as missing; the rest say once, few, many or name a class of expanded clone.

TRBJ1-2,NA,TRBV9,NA,CASSVEITASANYGYTF,TGTGCCAGCAGCGTAGAAATAACAGCCTCAGCTAACTATGGCTACACCTTC
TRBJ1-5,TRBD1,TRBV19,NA,CASRTTGTDSNQPQHF,TGTGCCAGTAGAACCACAGGGACAGATAGCAATCAGCCCCAGCATTTT
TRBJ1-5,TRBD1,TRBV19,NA,CASSPRTGDSNQPQHF,TGTGCCAGTAGTCCCAGGACAGGTGATTCCAATCAGCCCCAGCATTTT
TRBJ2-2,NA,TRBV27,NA,CASSLVWAGAGNTGELFF,TGTGCCAGCAGTTTGGTATGGGCGGGGGCGGGGAACACCGGGGAGCTGTTTTTT
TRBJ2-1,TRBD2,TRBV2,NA,CASSLGDYPGEQFF,TGTGCCAGCAGCCTCGGGGACTATCCCGGGGAGCAGTTCTTC
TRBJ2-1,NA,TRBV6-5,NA,CASSKNSYNEQFF,TGTGCCAGCAGTAAAAATAGCTACAATGAGCAGTTCTTC
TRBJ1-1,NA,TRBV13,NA,CASIMGAHTEAFF,TGTGCCAGCATCATGGGGGCGCACACTGAAGCTTTCTTT
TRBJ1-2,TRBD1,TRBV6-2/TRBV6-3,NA,CASSYPVTGPDRYGYTF,TGTGCCAGCAGTTACCCCGTGACAGGGCCGGATCGCTATGGCTACACCTTC
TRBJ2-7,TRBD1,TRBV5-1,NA,CASRGSGQGVNEQYF,TGCGCCAGCAGGGGTTCGGGACAGGGCGTCAACGAGCAGTACTTC
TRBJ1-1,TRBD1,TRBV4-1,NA,CASSQDSFGDSILNTEAFF,TGCGCCAGCAGCCAAGATAGTTTCGGGGACAGTATACTGAACACTGAAGCTTTCTTT
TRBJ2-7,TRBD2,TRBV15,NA,CATSNRLAGGYEQYF,TGTGCCACCAGCAACCGGCTAGCGGGAGGCTACGAGCAGTACTTC
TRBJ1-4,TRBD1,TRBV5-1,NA,CASSLDGTAEKLFF,TGCGCCAGCAGCTTGGATGGGACAGCTGAAAAACTGTTTTTT
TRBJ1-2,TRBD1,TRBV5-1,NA,CASSLVARGSNYGYTF,TGCGCCAGCAGCTTGGTGGCCAGGGGGAGTAACTATGGCTACACCTTC
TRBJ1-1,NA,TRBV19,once,CASSIDRGIVAFF,TGTGCCAGTAGTATAGATCGAGGGATCGTCGCTTTCTTT
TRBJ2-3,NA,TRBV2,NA,CASLSPSTDTQYF,TGTGCCAGCCTGAGTCCTAGCACAGATACGCAGTATTTT
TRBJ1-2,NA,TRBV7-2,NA,CASSADPRGGYTF,TGTGCCAGCAGCGCAGACCCCCGGGGGGGCTACACCTTC
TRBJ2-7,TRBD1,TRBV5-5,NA,CASSFGDRAGEQYF,TGTGCCAGCAGCTTCGGGGACAGGGCAGGGGAGCAGTACTTC
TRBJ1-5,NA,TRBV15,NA,CATSRVAAGPLSNQPQHF,TGTGCCACCAGCAGAGTAGCGGCAGGGCCCCTTAGCAATCAGCCCCAGCATTTT
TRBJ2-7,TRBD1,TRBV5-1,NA,CASRGGQGAAYEQYF,TGCGCCAGCAGGGGGGGACAGGGGGCCGCCTACGAGCAGTACTTC
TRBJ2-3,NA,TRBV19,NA,CASSGRSGPSTDTQYF,TGTGCCAGTAGTGGCAGAAGCGGGCCTAGCACAGATACGCAGTATTTT
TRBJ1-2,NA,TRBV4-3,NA,CASSQDAGDGYGYTF,TGCGCCAGCAGCCAAGATGCGGGGGACGGCTATGGCTACACCTTC
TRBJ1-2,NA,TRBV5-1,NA,CASSLLGPYGYTF,TGCGCCAGCAGCCTACTGGGCCCCTATGGCTACACCTTC
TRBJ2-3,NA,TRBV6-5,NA,CASRPPGIGTDTQYF,TGTGCCAGCAGGCCACCCGGGATTGGCACAGATACGCAGTATTTT
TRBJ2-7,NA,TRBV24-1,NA,CATRGAGDEQYF,TGTGCCACCAGAGGCGCAGGGGACGAGCAGTACTTC
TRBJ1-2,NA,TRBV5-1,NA,CASNHITGTDGYTF,TGCGCCAGCAATCACATAACAGGGACGGATGGCTACACCTTC
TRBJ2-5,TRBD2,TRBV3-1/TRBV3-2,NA,CASSPLAGGPGETQYF,TGTGCCAGCAGTCCTCTAGCGGGAGGGCCGGGGGAGACCCAGTACTTC
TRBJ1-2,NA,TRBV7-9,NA,CASSLAKGLDGYTF,TGTGCCAGCAGCTTAGCAAAGGGGTTGGATGGCTACACCTTC
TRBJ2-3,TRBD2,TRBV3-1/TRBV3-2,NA,CASSQREGLADTQYF,TGTGCCAGCAGCCAACGGGAGGGCCTCGCAGATACGCAGTATTTT